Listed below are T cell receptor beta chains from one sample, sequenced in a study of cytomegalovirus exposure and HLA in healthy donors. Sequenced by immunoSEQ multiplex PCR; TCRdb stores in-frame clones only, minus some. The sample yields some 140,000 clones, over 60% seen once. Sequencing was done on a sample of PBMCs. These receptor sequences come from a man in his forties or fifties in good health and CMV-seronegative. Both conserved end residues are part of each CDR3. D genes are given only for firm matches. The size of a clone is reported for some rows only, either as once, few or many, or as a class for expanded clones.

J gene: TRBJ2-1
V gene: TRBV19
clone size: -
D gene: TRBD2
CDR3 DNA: TGTGCCAGTAGTATAGTTCCACTAGCGGGGGTGAGCAATGAGCAGTTCTTC
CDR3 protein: CASSIVPLAGVSNEQFF

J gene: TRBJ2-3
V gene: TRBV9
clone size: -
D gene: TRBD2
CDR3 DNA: TGTGCCAGCAGCGTAGTATTAGCGGGGCCCCAGGATACGCAGTATTTT
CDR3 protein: CASSVVLAGPQDTQYF

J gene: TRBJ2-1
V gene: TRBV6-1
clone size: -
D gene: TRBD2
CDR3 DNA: TGTGCCAGCAGTGAAAGTGGCGGGCGGTTAGCGGGAGGGCACAATGAGCAGTTCTTC
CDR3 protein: CASSESGGRLAGGHNEQFF

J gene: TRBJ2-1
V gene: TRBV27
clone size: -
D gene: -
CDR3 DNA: TGTGCCAGCATCAGTGACTCCTACAATGAGCAGTTCTTC
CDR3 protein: CASISDSYNEQFF

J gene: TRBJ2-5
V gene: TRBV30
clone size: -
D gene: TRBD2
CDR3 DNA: TGTGCCTGGAGTCCAAAGGGACTAGCGGCTACGACCCAGTACTTC
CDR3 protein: CAWSPKGLAATTQYF

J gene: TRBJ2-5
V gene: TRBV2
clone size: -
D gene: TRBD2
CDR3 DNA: TGTGCCAGCAATGGCGGGAGGAACCAAGAGACCCAGTACTTC
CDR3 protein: CASNGGRNQETQYF

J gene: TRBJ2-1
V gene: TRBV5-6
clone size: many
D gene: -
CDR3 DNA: TGTGCCAGCAGCTTTTTGACAGGAGGCGGAGAGCAGTTCTTC
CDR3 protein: CASSFLTGGGEQFF

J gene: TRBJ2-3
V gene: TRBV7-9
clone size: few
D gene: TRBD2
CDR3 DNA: TGTGCCAGCAGCCAAAAGCGGGAGCACAGATACGCGTATTTT
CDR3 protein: CASSQKREHRYAYF

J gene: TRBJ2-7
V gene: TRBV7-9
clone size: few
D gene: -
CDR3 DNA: TGTGCCAGCAGCTTATATGAGGGCGCGACCTACGAGCAGTACTTC
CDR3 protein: CASSLYEGATYEQYF

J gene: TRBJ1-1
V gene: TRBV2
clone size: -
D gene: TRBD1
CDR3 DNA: TGTGCCAGCAGTGAACAGGGGGTGGCCTGGAACACTGAAGCTTTCTTT
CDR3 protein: CASSEQGVAWNTEAFF